One and the same sample provided the 20 T cell receptor beta chains below, sequenced in a study of a mutant IDH1 vaccine in newly diagnosed glioma (dated by TCRdb to the early 2020s). The sample's time point label, in plain terms: week 11, during vaccination. Each vaccine dose, consisting of 300 ug of a 20-mer mutant IDH1 peptide in Montanide, was administered subcutaneously with topical imiquimod. The antigens these receptors bind are not known. The library was made by the immunoSEQ multiplex PCR assay. The source is immuneACCESS, and TCRdb retained only in-frame sequences with V and J called. Part of the clones is not carried over; for the studies checked, unresolved V genes explain less than half of this, and the remainder is unexplained. The sample table records around 60,000 clones; about 81% of these occur just once. Jointly, the top ten make up approximately 9.5% of the sample. The sequenced sample was PBMCs, obtained from a glioma patient whose treatment included an IDH1 peptide vaccine. The receptors were gathered from a woman aged 50 to 60 with glioma.

J is TRBJ1-1 and V is TRBV27; 8 nucleotides align to TRBD1. The ends lost 2 bases at V and 11 bases at J; junction bases unmatched: 7. CDR1 and CDR2 (germline): MNHEY, SMNVEV (reference sequence). The CDR3 is 13 amino acids. CDR3 DNA: TGTGCCAGCAGTTTACGGCACAGGGGGAGGGCTTTCTTT. Protein product: CASSLRHRGRAFF.

V is TRBV4-1 and J is TRBJ1-6, with unresolved D. Between the trimmed V and J ends, which lost 1 base and 10 bases, there was a span of 8 bases. Germline V gene data show CDR1 as MGHRA and CDR2 as YSYEKL. This CDR3 has 13 amino acids. The CDR3 coding sequence is TGCGCCAGCAGCCAAGTACGTTTATCACCCCTCCACTTT. Its protein is CASSQVRLSPLHF.

V gene TRBV5-4 combines with J gene TRBJ2-1; TRBD2 agrees at 9 bases. CDR1 is SGHNT, CDR2 YYREEE, per germline (reference sequence). The CDR3 covers 16 residues. Trimming took 3 bases from V and 5 from J; bases not matched to a gene: 9. CDR3 amino acids: CASSSSRLAVHNEQFF. DNA of the CDR3: TGTGCCAGCAGCTCCTCGAGACTAGCGGTCCACAATGAGCAGTTCTTC.

The V gene is TRBV7-2, the J gene TRBJ2-7; D may match TRBD1 or TRBD2 (5 bases each). Trimming removed 3 bases at V and 3 bases at J, with 15 bases between. Germline CDR1 is SGHTA and CDR2 is FQGNSA. The CDR3 runs to 15 residues. Written as DNA, the CDR3 is TGTGCCAGCAGCTTTTTTTTGGGGGAAGACTACGAGCAGTACTTC. The encoded protein is CASSFFLGEDYEQYF.

The chain combines TRBV9 with TRBJ2-7, with 10 bases identical to TRBD1. The CDR3 is 16 residues long. J was trimmed by 1 base and V by 0 bases; bases with no gene match: 4. CDR1 is SGDLS and CDR2 is YYNGEE in the germline V gene. The CDR3 region is CASSVDPGQGSYEQYF. CDR3 coding DNA: TGTGCCAGCAGCGTAGACCCGGGACAGGGGTCCTACGAGCAGTACTTC. Variable domain in full (rest from reference TRBV9 and TRBJ2-7): DSGVTQTPKHLITATGQRVTLRCSPRSGDLSVYWYQQSLDQGLQFLIQYYNGEERAKGNILERFSAQQFPDLHSELNLSSLELGDSALYFCASSVDPGQGSYEQYFGPGTRLTVT.

The chain recombines TRBV9 with TRBJ1-2, with D perhaps matching TRBD1 (6 bases). V was clipped by 0 bases and J by 4 bases, with 7 bases between them. Germline CDR1 SGDLS, CDR2 YYNGEE. CDR3 length: 13 amino acids. CDR3 sequence: CASSVEGGYGYTF. The CDR3 bases are TGTGCCAGCAGCGTAGAAGGGGGCTATGGCTACACCTTC.

The V call is TRBV5-8, the J call TRBJ1-1, with D tentatively TRBD1 (5 bases). Germline V gene data show CDR1 as SGHTS and CDR2 as YDEGEE. Trimming pared 4 bases from V and 11 bases from J, leaving 21 bases between. This CDR3 is 14 amino acids long. The CDR3 DNA reads TGTGCCAGCAGCATCTTCGGGGCCGCGGTGGAGGCTTTCTTT. It translates to CASSIFGAAVEAFF.

The J gene is TRBJ2-5, the V gene TRBV6-1; 10 positions agree with TRBD2. With V trimmed by 0 bases and J by 2 bases, 0 bases remained unmatched. The germline gives CDR1 MNHNS, CDR2 SASEGT. The CDR3 covers 15 residues. CDR3: CASSEASGGQETQYF. CDR3 coding DNA: TGTGCCAGCAGTGAAGCTAGCGGGGGGCAAGAGACCCAGTACTTC.

This clone was seen just once. The V and J genes are TRBV6-4 and TRBJ2-4; no firm D call. CDR1 and CDR2 from the germline V gene are MRHNA and SNTAGT. Trimming removed 2 bases at V and 11 bases at J, with 13 bases between. The CDR3 is made up of 13 amino acids. CDR3 bases: TGTGCCAGCAGTGACCCATTCCTGGCCCTTCAGTACTTC. Its protein product is CASSDPFLALQYF.

V gene TRBV19 combines with J gene TRBJ2-2, with TRBD2 as a possible D gene (5 bases). V shed 7 bases and J shed 8 bases, with 14 bases lying between them. Per germline, CDR1 LNHDA and CDR2 SQIVND (reference sequence). CDR3 length equals 13 residues. The CDR3 loop is CASIGRGIGELFF. DNA for the CDR3: TGTGCCAGTATCGGTCGGGGAATAGGGGAGCTGTTTTTT.

V is TRBV5-6 and J is TRBJ2-1; possible D gene TRBD2, 6 bases. Looked up from germline, CDR1 is SGHDT and CDR2 is YYEEEE. The V gene lost 4 bases and the J gene lost 4 bases, with 9 bases spanning the gap. There are 13 residues in the CDR3. In nucleotides, the CDR3 is TGTGCCAGCAGCGGGGACTTTTACAATGAGCAGTTCTTC. Its translation is CASSGDFYNEQFF.

This clone was detected only a few times. The CDR3 sequence: CASGGEGAYSPLHF. The CDR3 coding sequence is TGTGCTAGTGGCGGGGAGGGAGCCTATTCACCCCTCCACTTT. The gene calls are TRBV12-5 and TRBJ1-6; D unclear. Trimming pared 6 bases from V and 8 bases from J, leaving 14 bases between. The CDR3 totals 14 residues. Germline CDR1 is LGHNT and CDR2 is FRNRAP. The whole variable domain, remainder taken from reference TRBV12-5 and TRBJ1-6, is DARVTQTPRHKVTEMGQEVTMRCQPILGHNTVFWYRQTMMQGLELLAYFRNRAPLDDSGMPKDRFSAEMPDATLATLKIQPSEPRDSAVYFCASGGEGAYSPLHFGNGTRLTVT.

The gene calls are TRBV6-5 and TRBJ1-2, with a possible D match to TRBD1 (6 bases). Trimming left V 5 bases short and J 7 bases short, with 14 bases between. CDR3 length equals 13 residues. Germline CDR1 reads MNHEY; CDR2 reads SVGAGI. The chain's CDR3 is CASSTPQGLGYTF. CDR3 bases: TGTGCCAGCAGTACCCCACAGGGTCTTGGCTACACCTTC.

The rearrangement uses TRBV30 and TRBJ1-2; D is undetermined. V lost 2 bases and J lost 1, with 5 bases in between. The germline V gene encodes CDR1 GTSNPN and CDR2 SVGIG (reference sequence). There are 12 residues in the CDR3. CDR3: CAWSSYNYGYTF. Here the CDR3 DNA reads TGTGCCTGGAGTTCGTATAACTATGGCTACACCTTC.

This clone was observed a handful of times. This chain links TRBV27 with TRBJ1-4; unclear D gene. The CDR3 totals 13 residues. Trimming took 3 bases from V and 5 from J, leaving 7 bases between them. Per germline, CDR1 MNHEY and CDR2 SMNVEV (reference sequence). The DNA of the CDR3 is TGTGCCAGCAGTTTGAGGAGGAATGAAAAACTGTTTTTT. It specifies CASSLRRNEKLFF.

The chain recombines TRBV30 with TRBJ1-5, with 8 bases identical to TRBD1. V dropped 3 bases and J dropped 9; count of bases not matched to a gene: 10. The CDR3 has 14 residues. Germline assignment: CDR1 GTSNPN and CDR2 SVGIG (reference sequence). CDR3 nucleotides: TGTGCCTGGAGCGAGGGGACAGGCACGCGGCCCCAGCATTTT. Translation: CAWSEGTGTRPQHF.

The chain joins TRBV9 to TRBJ2-7; D is perhaps TRBD1 (5 bases). The CDR3 has 14 amino acids. CDR1 and CDR2 from the germline V gene are SGDLS and YYNGEE. V lost 2 bases and J lost 9, with 18 bases in between. The CDR3 coding sequence is TGTGCCAGCAGCGTGGACCCCGACAGTATTGGGCAGTACTTC. Residues: CASSVDPDSIGQYF.

This clone was picked up one time. V is TRBV4-1 and J is TRBJ1-4, with TRBD1 as a possible D gene (5 bases). The germline V gene has CDR1 MGHRA and CDR2 YSYEKL. V shed 1 base and J shed 7 bases, with 16 bases lying between them. The CDR3 is 16 amino acids. The CDR3 spells CASSQAGGDSSEKLFF. CDR3 bases: TGCGCCAGCAGCCAAGCGGGAGGAGACAGCTCTGAAAAACTGTTTTTT.

This clone was counted only a few times. The sample holds other DNA sequences that translate to the same CDR3. V usage is TRBV18 and J usage is TRBJ1-2, with a tentative D call TRBD1 (5 bases). The V and J ends lost 2 bases and 6 bases respectively, with 10 bases between them. This CDR3 comprises 13 residues. Germline CDR1 and CDR2: KGHSH and LQKENI. The CDR3, as DNA: TGTGCCAGCTCACCAGGGCAGGGAGATGGCTACACCTTC. It codes for CASSPGQGDGYTF.

The V and J genes are TRBV29-1 and TRBJ1-2, with 8 bases aligning to TRBD1. The CDR3 covers 13 residues. Germline V lookup: CDR1 SQVTM, CDR2 ANQGSEA. With V trimmed by 3 bases and J by 4 bases, 4 bases remained unmatched. CDR3 residues: CSVEDRASYGYTF. The CDR3 DNA reads TGCAGCGTTGAGGACAGGGCCAGCTATGGCTACACCTTC. Filled out from reference TRBV29-1 and TRBJ1-2, the complete variable domain reads SAVISQKPSRDICQRGTSLTIQCQVDSQVTMMFWYRQQPGQSLTLIATANQGSEATYESGFVIDKFPISRPNLTFSTLTVSNMSPEDSSIYLCSVEDRASYGYTFGSGTRLTVV.